This T cell receptor beta chain appears in the sequencing data of a study of blood T cell repertoires in COVID-19. Sequenced by immunoSEQ multiplex PCR; TCRdb stores in-frame clones only, minus some. The sample contains about 140,000 clones, around four fifths of which appear only once. The study drew participants aged about 18 to 89 years from 20 to 30 US areas. The CDR3 covers 17 residues. The V gene's germline CDR1 is LGHDT and CDR2 YNNKEL (reference sequence). Trimming took 2 bases from V and 4 from J, leaving 20 bases between them. The sample consisted of PBMCs or T cells enriched from blood (not recorded which). The chain couples TRBV3-1 (or the pseudogene TRBV3-2) to TRBJ1-1; maybe TRBD1 (5 bases). This receptor was identified in a woman aged 40 to 50 who had recovered from COVID-19. CDR3 sequence: CASSQTAGIKGSTEAFF. The CDR3 nucleotides read TGTGCCAGCAGCCAAACAGCAGGGATTAAGGGTAGCACTGAAGCTTTCTTT.